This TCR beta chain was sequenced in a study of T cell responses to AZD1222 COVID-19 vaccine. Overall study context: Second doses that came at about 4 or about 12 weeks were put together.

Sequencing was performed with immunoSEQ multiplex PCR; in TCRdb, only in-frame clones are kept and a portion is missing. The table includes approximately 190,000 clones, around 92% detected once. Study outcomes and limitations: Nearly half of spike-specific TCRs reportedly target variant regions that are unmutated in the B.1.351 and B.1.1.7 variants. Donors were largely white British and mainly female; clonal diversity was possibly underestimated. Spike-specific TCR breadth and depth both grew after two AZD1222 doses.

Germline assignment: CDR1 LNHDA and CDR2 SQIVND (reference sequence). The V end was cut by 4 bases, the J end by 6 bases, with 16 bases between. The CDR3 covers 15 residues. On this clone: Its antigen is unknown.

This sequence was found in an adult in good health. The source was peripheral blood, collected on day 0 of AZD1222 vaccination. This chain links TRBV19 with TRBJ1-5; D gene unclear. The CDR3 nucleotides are TGTGCCAGTAGTACCGATGACTCCCGGAGTCAGCCCCAGCATTTT. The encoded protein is CASSTDDSRSQPQHF.